The 17 T cell receptor beta chains below come from one sample, sequenced in a study of blood T cell repertoires in COVID-19. Generated by immunoSEQ multiplex PCR, the TCRdb table keeps only in-frame clones and is missing some. This repertoire shows under 300,000 clones, under 90% found once; its top ten account for around 1.9%. The specimen was PBMCs or T cells enriched from blood (not recorded which). The receptors come from a woman aged 60-75 years who had recovered from COVID-19.

The chain couples TRBV30 to TRBJ1-3, with D unresolved. This CDR3 contains 13 residues. V was clipped by 2 bases and J by 4 bases, with 9 bases between them. The germline gives CDR1 GTSNPN, CDR2 SVGIG (reference sequence). The CDR3 loop is CAWSLSSGNTIYF. In DNA, the CDR3 is TGTGCCTGGAGTCTAAGTTCGGGAAACACCATATATTTT.

This rearrangement joins TRBV27 to TRBJ1-3; perhaps TRBD1 as D (6 bases). The CDR3 is 14 residues long. Germline-derived CDR1 and CDR2 are MNHEY and SMNVEV (reference sequence). Deletions cut 4 bases from V and 8 bases from J, with 15 bases between. The CDR3 DNA sequence: TGTGCCAGCAGTTGGGGGGGCGCTGCGGACACCATATATTTT. It yields the protein CASSWGGAADTIYF.

This sequence joins TRBV19 and TRBJ1-2; D is possibly TRBD1 (5 bases). Trimming stripped 5 bases from V and 5 bases from J, with 21 bases between. Per the germline V gene, CDR1 is LNHDA and CDR2 is SQIVND (reference sequence). The CDR3 spans 16 residues. Here the CDR3 reads CASSPPGTSGRYGYTF. The CDR3 DNA follows: TGTGCCAGTAGTCCGCCCGGAACGTCAGGGCGGTATGGCTACACCTTC.

The chain employs TRBV18 and TRBJ2-5; 10 nucleotides line up with TRBD1. Germline assignment: CDR1 KGHSH and CDR2 LQKENI. J lost 5 bases, V lost 8 bases, and 17 bases had no gene match. The CDR3 consists of 17 residues. CDR3 nucleotide sequence: TGTGCCAGCCGAGATGCCGGGACAGGGGTCTTACGGGAGACCCAGTACTTC. Protein: CASRDAGTGVLRETQYF.

The gene calls are TRBV6-5 and TRBJ2-7; 8 bases match TRBD1. V gave up 5 bases and J gave up 1 base; unmatched junction bases: 7. The germline CDR1 and CDR2 sequences are MNHEY and SVGAGI. The CDR3 contains 15 residues. CDR3 amino acids: CASSPQDRESYEQYF. The CDR3 region has the DNA TGTGCCAGCAGTCCCCAGGACAGGGAATCCTACGAGCAGTACTTC.

This chain links TRBV30 with TRBJ1-2; TRBD1 matches at 8 bases. Trimming at V came to 2 bases and at J to 5 bases, leaving 7 bases not matched to a gene. Germline assignment: CDR1 GTSNPN and CDR2 SVGIG (reference sequence). This CDR3 is built from 14 residues. In nucleotides, the CDR3 is TGTGCCTGGAGTCAGGGGGCGCGTTCTTATGGCTACACCTTC. It encodes CAWSQGARSYGYTF.

This chain connects TRBV5-1 to TRBJ2-7; TRBD2 might be the D (5 bases). The CDR3 sequence is 14 residues long. Trimming shortened V by 7 bases and J by 2 bases, and 16 bases separated the two germline ends. The germline V gene has CDR1 SGHRS and CDR2 YFSETQ. CDR3 amino acids: CASGDPSGAYEQYF. The CDR3 DNA is TGCGCCAGCGGAGACCCCTCCGGGGCCTACGAGCAGTACTTC.

The V and J genes are TRBV9 and TRBJ2-1; TRBD2 aligns across 14 bases. The trim removed 3 bases at V and 7 bases at J, leaving 18 bases unmatched. The length of the CDR3 is 20 residues. Per germline, CDR1 SGDLS and CDR2 YYNGEE. The CDR3 sequence is CASSDPLTSGRAIGGNEQFF. CDR3 sequence (DNA): TGTGCCAGCAGCGATCCATTGACTAGCGGGAGGGCCATCGGGGGGAATGAGCAGTTCTTC.

The gene calls are TRBV6-5 and TRBJ1-4; 8 nucleotides align to TRBD1. The CDR3 totals 14 residues. The V gene end was trimmed by 0 bases and the J gene end by 13 bases; junction bases not matched to a gene: 7. The germline V gene has CDR1 MNHEY and CDR2 SVGAGI. CDR3 loop: CASSYSGTGSGLFF. The CDR3, as DNA: TGTGCCAGCAGTTACTCCGGGACAGGCTCGGGACTGTTTTTT.

In this sample, this clone turned up once. The same CDR3 can be traced to other DNA sequences in this sample. This chain connects TRBV7-2 to TRBJ1-6, with 8 bases aligning to TRBD1. Germline CDR1 and CDR2: SGHTA and FQGNSA. J lost 9 bases, V lost 5 bases, and 6 bases had no gene match. The CDR3 extends over 14 amino acids. CDR3 coding DNA: TGTGCCAGCAGCCTTGACAGGGGCGGTTCACCCCTCCACTTT. It yields the protein CASSLDRGGSPLHF.

The V and J genes are TRBV12-3 or TRBV12-4 and TRBJ2-1; D is ambiguous. Trimming took 6 bases from V and 0 from J, leaving 6 bases between them. The length of the CDR3 is 13 residues. The CDR3 sequence is CASRQDSYNEQFF. CDR3 DNA: TGTGCCAGCAGACAAGACTCCTACAATGAGCAGTTCTTC.

The chain couples TRBV5-1 to TRBJ2-1, with a weak D call TRBD2 (6 bases). The CDR3 sequence is 14 residues long. Trimming cost V 3 bases and J 4 bases, with 11 bases left between them. Germline loops: CDR1 SGHRS, CDR2 YFSETQ. The CDR3 nucleotides are TGCGCCAGCAGCTCGGGACTGGGATACAATGAGCAGTTCTTC. Translation gives CASSSGLGYNEQFF. Together with reference TRBV5-1 and TRBJ2-1, the CDR3 gives the full variable domain: KAGVTQTPRYLIKTRGQQVTLSCSPISGHRSVSWYQQTPGQGLQFLFEYFSETQRNKGNFPGRFSGRQFSNSRSEMNVSTLELGDSALYLCASSSGLGYNEQFFGPGTRLTVL.

This chain joins TRBV18 and TRBJ2-7, with 9 bases fitting TRBD1. Germline V lookup: CDR1 KGHSH, CDR2 LQKENI. V was pared by 0 bases and J by 3 bases, with 3 bases of the junction left unmatched. The CDR3 contains 15 residues. The CDR3 loop is CASSPPGQGFYEQYF. The CDR3, as DNA: TGTGCCAGCTCACCACCGGGACAGGGCTTCTACGAGCAGTACTTC.

On this clone: Compared with germline, one end of the junction differs, possibly owing to a read error. The rearrangement uses TRBV7-7 and TRBJ2-1, with TRBD2 identical over 11 bases. CDR3 length equals 15 residues. CDR1 SSHAT and CDR2 FNYEAQ come from the germline V gene (reference sequence). The CDR3, as DNA: TGTGCTAGCAGCCCCGGGACTAGCGGTAACAATGAGCAGTTCTTC. It codes for CASSPGTSGNNEQFF. Looking up the rest from reference TRBV7-7 and TRBJ2-1 gives the full variable domain: GAGVSQSPRYKVTKRGQDVTLRCDPISSHATLYWYQQALGQGPEFLTYFNYEAQPDKSGLPSDRFSAERPEGSISTLTIQRTEQRDSAMYRCASSPGTSGNNEQFFGPGTRLTVL.

V is TRBV5-1 and J is TRBJ1-4, with D possibly matching TRBD1 (6 bases). The CDR3 totals 17 residues. Germline CDR1 is SGHRS and CDR2 is YFSETQ. The V end was cut by 3 bases, the J end by 2 bases, with 17 bases between. The CDR3 nucleotides are TGCGCCAGCAGCTCCTTCCTGACAGGTGGCACTAATGAAAAACTGTTTTTT. Protein product: CASSSFLTGGTNEKLFF.

The V gene is TRBV5-1, the J gene TRBJ2-5, with 8 nucleotides matching TRBD2. The CDR3 has 14 residues. Germline trimming cut 4 bases from V and 2 bases from J; bases unmatched to any gene: 4. Germline CDR1 is SGHRS and CDR2 is YFSETQ. CDR3: CASSHTSGQETQYF. The CDR3 DNA follows: TGCGCCAGCAGCCACACTAGCGGACAAGAGACCCAGTACTTC.

The chain couples TRBV4-2 to TRBJ2-1; D not certain. The length of the CDR3 is 15 residues. Germline V CDR1 and CDR2: LGHNA, YNFKEQ. Trimming pared 0 bases from V and 2 bases from J, leaving 8 bases between. CDR3 protein: CASSQDFGAYNEQFF. CDR3 nucleotide sequence: TGTGCCAGCAGCCAAGATTTCGGAGCCTACAATGAGCAGTTCTTC.